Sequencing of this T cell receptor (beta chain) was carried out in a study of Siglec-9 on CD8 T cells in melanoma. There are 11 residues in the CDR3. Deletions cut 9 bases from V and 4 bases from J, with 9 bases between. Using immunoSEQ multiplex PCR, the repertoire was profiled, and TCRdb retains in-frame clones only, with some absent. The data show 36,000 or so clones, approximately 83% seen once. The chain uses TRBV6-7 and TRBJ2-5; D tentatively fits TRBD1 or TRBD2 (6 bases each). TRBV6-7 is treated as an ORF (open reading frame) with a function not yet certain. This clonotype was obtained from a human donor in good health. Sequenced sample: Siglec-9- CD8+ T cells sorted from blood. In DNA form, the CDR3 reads TGTGCCAGAGGGGGGATAGAGACCCAGTACTTC. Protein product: CARGGIETQYF.